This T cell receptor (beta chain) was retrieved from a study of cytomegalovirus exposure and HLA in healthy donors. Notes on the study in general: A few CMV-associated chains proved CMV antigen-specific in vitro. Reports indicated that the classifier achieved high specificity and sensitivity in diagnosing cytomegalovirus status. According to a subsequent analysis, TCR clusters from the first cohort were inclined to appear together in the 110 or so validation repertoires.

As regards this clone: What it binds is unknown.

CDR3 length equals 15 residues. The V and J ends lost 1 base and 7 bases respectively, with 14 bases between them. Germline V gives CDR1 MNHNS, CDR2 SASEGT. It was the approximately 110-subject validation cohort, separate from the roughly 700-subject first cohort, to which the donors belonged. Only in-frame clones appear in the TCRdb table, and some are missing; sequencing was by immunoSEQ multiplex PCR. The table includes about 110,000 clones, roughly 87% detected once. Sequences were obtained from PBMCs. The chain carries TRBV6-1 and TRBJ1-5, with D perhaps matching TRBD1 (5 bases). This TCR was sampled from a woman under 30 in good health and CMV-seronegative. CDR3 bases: TGTGCCAGCAGTGAAGGTGGGGCCCGTCAACAGCCCCAGCATTTT. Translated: CASSEGGARQQPQHF.